What follows are 2 T cell receptor beta chains derived from one specimen sequenced in a study of T cell repertoires in cytomegalovirus infection. TCRdb called the reads again in MiXCR, with one record for every CDR3 protein. The data show 150,000 to 200,000 distinct CDR3 sequences, approximately 15% seen once. Specimen: PBMCs. The receptors were sampled from a human donor in good health (CMV status not recorded). Some clones in this sample may be carry-over from other donors' samples.

V gene TRBV19 combines with J gene TRBJ2-6; D possibly corresponds to TRBD1 (5 bases). CDR1 is LNHDA, CDR2 SQIVND, per germline (reference sequence). The CDR3 consists of 17 residues. The V end lost 7 bases, the J end lost 0 bases, and 16 bases lay between the germline ends. CDR3 sequence reads: CASKTVQPISGANVLTF. The CDR3 nucleotides are TGTGCCAGTAAGACAGTACAACCCATCTCTGGGGCCAACGTCCTGACTTTC.

The V and J genes are TRBV5-6 and TRBJ2-4, with 9 bases that match TRBD1. The germline gives CDR1 SGHDT, CDR2 YYEEEE. Trimming at V came to 4 bases and at J to 2 bases, leaving 4 bases not matched to a gene. This CDR3 has 15 residues. The CDR3 nucleotides read TGTGCCAGCAGCCCTGGGACAGGGTCCAAAAACATTCAGTACTTC. This gives the protein CASSPGTGSKNIQYF.